These T cell receptor beta chains were read from a single sample in a study of PD-1 blockade in classical Hodgkin lymphoma. Measured with immunoSEQ multiplex PCR; TCRdb has only the in-frame clones, and not every one. The sample contains under 15,000 clones, roughly four fifths of which appear only once. The material sequenced was CD4+ T cells from blood, taken before the fourth cycle of nivolumab. The receptors shown here come from a human donor with classical Hodgkin lymphoma. CDR3s leave out the opening cysteine and the closing phenylalanine or tryptophan.

v_gene,j_gene,CDR3aa
TRBV19,TRBJ2-3,ASSTTGTTDTQY
TRBV2,TRBJ2-2,ASRRNRVNTGELF
TRBV19,TRBJ1-1,ASSTFTGTYTEAF
TRBV27,TRBJ1-3,ASSLRGQGSGNTIY
TRBV19,TRBJ2-1,ASRKLAFHNEQF
TRBV5-1,TRBJ2-7,ASSLTGTSGEREQY
TRBV20-1,TRBJ1-2,SASGSYGYT
TRBV5-1,TRBJ1-6,ASSRSGQGNSPLH
TRBV7-9,TRBJ2-7,ASSLVGAGMQY
TRBV6-5,TRBJ2-1,ASSYSYYNEQF
TRBV6-5,TRBJ2-1,ASSYSQGWAEQF
TRBV2,TRBJ2-4,ASTTDRGLAKNIQY
TRBV7-6,TRBJ1-5,ASSAGRGANQPQH
TRBV4-3,TRBJ2-7,ASSQDGREWREQY
TRBV10-3,TRBJ1-6,AISFGDSPLH
TRBV4-3,TRBJ2-7,ASSQGTSGGEQY
TRBV27,TRBJ2-7,ASSLYSVGSNRDEQY
TRBV6-5,TRBJ2-5,ASSPTGTHQETQY
TRBV28,TRBJ1-5,ASSNLGEGRKAQH
TRBV19,TRBJ1-6,ASSTGGQGYNSPLH
TRBV19,TRBJ2-1,ASSGDWMVYNEQF
TRBV2,TRBJ1-1,ASSLLPGTETMNTEAF